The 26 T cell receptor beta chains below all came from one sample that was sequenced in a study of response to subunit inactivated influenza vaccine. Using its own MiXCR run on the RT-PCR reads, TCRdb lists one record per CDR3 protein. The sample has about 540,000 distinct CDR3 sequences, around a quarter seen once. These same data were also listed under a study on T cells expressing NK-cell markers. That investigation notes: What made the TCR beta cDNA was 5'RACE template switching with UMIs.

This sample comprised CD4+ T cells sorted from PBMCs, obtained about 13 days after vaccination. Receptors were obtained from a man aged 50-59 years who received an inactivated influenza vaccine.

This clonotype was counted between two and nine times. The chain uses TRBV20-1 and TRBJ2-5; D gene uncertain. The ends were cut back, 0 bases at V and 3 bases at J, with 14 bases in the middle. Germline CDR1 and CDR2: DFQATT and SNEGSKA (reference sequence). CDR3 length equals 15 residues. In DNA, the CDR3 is TGCAGTGCTAGAGATCATAGAAAACGGAAAGAGACCCAGTACTTC. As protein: CSARDHRKRKETQYF.

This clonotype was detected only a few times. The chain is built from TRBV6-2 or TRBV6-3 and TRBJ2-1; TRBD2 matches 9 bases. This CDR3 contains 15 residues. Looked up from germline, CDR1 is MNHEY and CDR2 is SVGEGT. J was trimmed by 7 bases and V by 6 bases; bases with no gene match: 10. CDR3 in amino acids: CASRLAGAERNEQFF. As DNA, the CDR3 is TGTGCCAGCAGATTAGCGGGGGCCGAAAGGAATGAGCAGTTCTTC.

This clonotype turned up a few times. DNA of the CDR3: TGTGCCAGCATACCCGGGACGCCTGGGAGTGGCTACACCTTC. As protein: CASIPGTPGSGYTF. The chain links TRBV7-9 to TRBJ1-2, with D perhaps matching TRBD1 (5 bases). V gave up 7 bases and J gave up 7 bases, with 19 bases separating them. In germline, CDR1 is SEHNR, CDR2 FQNEAQ (reference sequence). The CDR3 contains 14 residues.

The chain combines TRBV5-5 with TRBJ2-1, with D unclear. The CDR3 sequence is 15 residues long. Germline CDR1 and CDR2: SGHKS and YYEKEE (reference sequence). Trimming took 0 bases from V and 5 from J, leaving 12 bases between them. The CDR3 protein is CASSLGRQAHNEQFF. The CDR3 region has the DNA TGTGCCAGCAGCTTGGGTCGTCAGGCCCACAATGAGCAGTTCTTC.

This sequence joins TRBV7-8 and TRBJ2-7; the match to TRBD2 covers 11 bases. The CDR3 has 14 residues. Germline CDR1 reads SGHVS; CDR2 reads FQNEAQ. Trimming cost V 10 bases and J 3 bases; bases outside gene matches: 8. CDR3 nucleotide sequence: TGTGCCACCGCAAAGACTAGCGGGAACTACGAGCAGTACTTC. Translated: CATAKTSGNYEQYF.

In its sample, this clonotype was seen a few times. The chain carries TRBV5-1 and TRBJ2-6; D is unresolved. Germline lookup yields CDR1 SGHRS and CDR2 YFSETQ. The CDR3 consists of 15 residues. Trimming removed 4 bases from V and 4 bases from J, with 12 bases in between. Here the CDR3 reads CASSVDPSGANVLTF. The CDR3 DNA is TGCGCCAGCAGCGTGGACCCCTCCGGGGCCAACGTCCTGACTTTC.

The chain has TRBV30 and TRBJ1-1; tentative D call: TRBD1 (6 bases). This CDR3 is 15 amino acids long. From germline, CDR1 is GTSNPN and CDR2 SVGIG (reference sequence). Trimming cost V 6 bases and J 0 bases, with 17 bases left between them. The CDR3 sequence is CACPKGGQLNTEAFF. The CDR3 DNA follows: TGTGCCTGCCCAAAGGGAGGACAGCTGAACACTGAAGCTTTCTTT. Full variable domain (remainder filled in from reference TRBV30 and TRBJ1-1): SQTIHQWPATLVQPVGSPLSLECTVEGTSNPNLYWYRQAAGRGLQLLFYSVGIGQISSEVPQNLSASRPQDRQFILSSKKLLLSDSGFYLCACPKGGQLNTEAFFGQGTRLTVV.

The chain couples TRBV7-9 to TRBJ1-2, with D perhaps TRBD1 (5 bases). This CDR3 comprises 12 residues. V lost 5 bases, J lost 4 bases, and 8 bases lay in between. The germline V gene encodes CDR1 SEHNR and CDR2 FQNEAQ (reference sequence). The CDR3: CASSAQGYGYTF. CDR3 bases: TGTGCCAGCAGCGCCCAGGGCTATGGCTACACCTTC.

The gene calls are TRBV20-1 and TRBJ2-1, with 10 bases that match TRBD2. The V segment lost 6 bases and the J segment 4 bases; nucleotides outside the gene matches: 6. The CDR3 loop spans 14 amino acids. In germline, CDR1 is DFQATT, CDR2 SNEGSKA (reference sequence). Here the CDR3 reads CSALAGAGYNEQFF. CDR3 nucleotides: TGCAGTGCCCTAGCGGGAGCTGGGTACAATGAGCAGTTCTTC.

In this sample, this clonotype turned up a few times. This CDR3 reads CASSEGTSGTYEQYF. CDR3 nucleotide sequence: TGTGCCAGCAGTGAGGGGACTAGCGGCACCTACGAGCAGTACTTC. The rearrangement links TRBV2 to TRBJ2-7; 11 nucleotides match TRBD2. Germline V CDR1 and CDR2: SNHLY, FYNNEI. The CDR3 loop spans 15 amino acids. Germline trimming cut 3 bases from V and 2 bases from J; bases unmatched to any gene: 3.

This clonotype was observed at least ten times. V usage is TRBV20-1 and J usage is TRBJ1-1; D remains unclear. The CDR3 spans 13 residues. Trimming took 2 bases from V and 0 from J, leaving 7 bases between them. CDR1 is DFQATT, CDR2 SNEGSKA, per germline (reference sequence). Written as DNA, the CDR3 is TGCAGTGCTAGAACCCACCTGAACACTGAAGCTTTCTTT. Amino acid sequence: CSARTHLNTEAFF.

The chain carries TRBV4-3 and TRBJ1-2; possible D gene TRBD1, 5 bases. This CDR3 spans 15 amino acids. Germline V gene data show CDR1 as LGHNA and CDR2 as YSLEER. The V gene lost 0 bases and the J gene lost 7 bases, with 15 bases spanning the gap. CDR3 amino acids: CASSQDDFMRGGYTF. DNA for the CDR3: TGCGCCAGCAGCCAAGATGATTTCATGAGGGGTGGCTACACCTTC.

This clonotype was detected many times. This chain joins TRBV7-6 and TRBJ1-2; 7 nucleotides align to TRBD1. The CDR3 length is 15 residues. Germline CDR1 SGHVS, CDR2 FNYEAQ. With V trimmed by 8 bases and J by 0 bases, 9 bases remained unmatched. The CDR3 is CASGGRGIANYGYTF. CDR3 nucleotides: TGTGCCAGCGGGGGCAGGGGGATAGCTAACTATGGCTACACCTTC.

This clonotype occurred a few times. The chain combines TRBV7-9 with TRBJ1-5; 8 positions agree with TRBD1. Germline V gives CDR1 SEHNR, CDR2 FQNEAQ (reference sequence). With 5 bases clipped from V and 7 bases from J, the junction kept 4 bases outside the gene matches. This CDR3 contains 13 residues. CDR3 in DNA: TGTGCCAGCAGCCCGACAGGGGAGCAGCCCCAGCATTTT. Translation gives CASSPTGEQPQHF.

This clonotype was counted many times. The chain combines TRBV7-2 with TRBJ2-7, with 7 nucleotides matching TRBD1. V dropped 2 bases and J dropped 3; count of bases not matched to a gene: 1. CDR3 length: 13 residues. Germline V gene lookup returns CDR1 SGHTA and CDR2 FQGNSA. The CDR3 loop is CASSLQGVYEQYF. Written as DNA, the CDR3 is TGTGCCAGCAGCTTACAGGGGGTCTACGAGCAGTACTTC.

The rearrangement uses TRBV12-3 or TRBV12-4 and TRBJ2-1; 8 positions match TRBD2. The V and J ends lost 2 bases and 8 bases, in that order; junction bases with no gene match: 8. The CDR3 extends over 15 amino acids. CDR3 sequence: CASSLLVIGGDEQFF. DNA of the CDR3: TGTGCCAGCAGTTTATTGGTTATCGGGGGGGATGAGCAGTTCTTC.

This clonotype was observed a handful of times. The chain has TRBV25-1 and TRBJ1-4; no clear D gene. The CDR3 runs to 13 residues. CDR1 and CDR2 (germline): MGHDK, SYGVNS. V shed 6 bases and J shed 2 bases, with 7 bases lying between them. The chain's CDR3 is CASRSATNEKLFF. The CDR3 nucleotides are TGTGCCAGCAGGTCAGCCACTAATGAAAAACTGTTTTTT.

The CDR3 is CASRAGSGANVLTF. The CDR3 DNA is TGTGCCAGCAGGGCAGGGTCTGGGGCCAACGTCCTGACTTTC. The genes are TRBV11-2 and TRBJ2-6, with a possible D match to TRBD1 (5 bases). CDR1 is SGHAT and CDR2 is FQNNGV in the germline V gene. This CDR3 has 14 residues. V shed 6 bases and J shed 1 base, with 7 bases lying between them.

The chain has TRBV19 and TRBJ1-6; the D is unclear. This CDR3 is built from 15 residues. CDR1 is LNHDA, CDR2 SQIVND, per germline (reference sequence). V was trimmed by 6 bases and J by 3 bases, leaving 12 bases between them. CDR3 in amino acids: CASSAQRNYNSPLHF. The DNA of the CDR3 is TGTGCCAGTAGCGCTCAGAGAAACTATAATTCACCCCTCCACTTT.

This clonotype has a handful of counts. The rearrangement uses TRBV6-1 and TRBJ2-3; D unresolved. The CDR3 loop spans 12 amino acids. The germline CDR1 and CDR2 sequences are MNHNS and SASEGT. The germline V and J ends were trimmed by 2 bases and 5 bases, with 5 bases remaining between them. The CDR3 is CASSEQQDTQYF. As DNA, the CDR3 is TGTGCCAGCAGTGAACAGCAAGATACGCAGTATTTT.

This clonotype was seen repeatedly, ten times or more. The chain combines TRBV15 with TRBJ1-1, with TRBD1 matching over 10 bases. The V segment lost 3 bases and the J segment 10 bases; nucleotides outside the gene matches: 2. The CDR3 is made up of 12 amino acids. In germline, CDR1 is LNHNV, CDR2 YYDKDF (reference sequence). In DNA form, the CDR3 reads TGTGCCACCAGCAGGGACAGGGGGGGAGCTTTCTTT. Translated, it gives CATSRDRGGAFF.

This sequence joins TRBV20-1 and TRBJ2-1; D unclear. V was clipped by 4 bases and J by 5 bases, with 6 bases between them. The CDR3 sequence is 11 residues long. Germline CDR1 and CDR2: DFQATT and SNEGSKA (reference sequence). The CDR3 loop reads CSATVHNEQFF. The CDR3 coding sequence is TGCAGTGCTACTGTCCACAATGAGCAGTTCTTC.

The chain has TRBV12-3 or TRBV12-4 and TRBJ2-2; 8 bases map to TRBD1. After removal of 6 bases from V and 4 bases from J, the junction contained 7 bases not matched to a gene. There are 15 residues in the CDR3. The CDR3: CASSPQGARTGELFF. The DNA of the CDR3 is TGTGCCAGCAGCCCGCAGGGGGCGCGCACCGGGGAGCTGTTTTTT.

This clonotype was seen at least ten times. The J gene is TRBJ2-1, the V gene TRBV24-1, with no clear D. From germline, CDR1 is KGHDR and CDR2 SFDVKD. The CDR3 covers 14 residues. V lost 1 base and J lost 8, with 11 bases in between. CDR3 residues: CATSDFGPNHEQFF. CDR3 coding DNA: TGTGCCACCAGTGATTTCGGGCCTAACCATGAGCAGTTCTTC.

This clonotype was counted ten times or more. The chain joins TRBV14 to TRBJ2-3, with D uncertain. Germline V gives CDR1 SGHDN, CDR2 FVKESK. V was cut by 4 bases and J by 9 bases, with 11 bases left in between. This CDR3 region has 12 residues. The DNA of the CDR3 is TGTGCCAGCAGCCCGCTAGGCACGACGCAGTATTTT. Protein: CASSPLGTTQYF. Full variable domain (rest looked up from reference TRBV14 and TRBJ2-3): EAGVTQFPSHSVIEKGQTVTLRCDPISGHDNLYWYRRVMGKEIKFLLHFVKESKQDESGMPNNRFLAERTGGTYSTLKVQPAELEDSGVYFCASSPLGTTQYFGPGTRLTVL.

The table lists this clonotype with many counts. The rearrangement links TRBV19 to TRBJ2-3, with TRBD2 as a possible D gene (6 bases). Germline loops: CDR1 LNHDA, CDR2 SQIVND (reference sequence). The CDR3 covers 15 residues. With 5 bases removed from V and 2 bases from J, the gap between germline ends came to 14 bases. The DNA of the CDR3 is TGTGCCAGTAGTTCGCCGGGACTTTCCACAGATACGCAGTATTTT. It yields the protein CASSSPGLSTDTQYF.